This T cell receptor beta chain was recorded in a study of T cell repertoires in cytomegalovirus infection (dated by TCRdb to between 2019 and 2020). Background on the whole study: Alongside well-studied HLA-B-restricted epitopes, the peptide stimulations were aimed at recently identified HLA-C-restricted CMV epitopes, whose presentation resists viral immunomodulation. The HLA type of each donor mattered for the analysis, because public TCR beta signatures pointed to carriage of CMV infection along with the matching HLA type.

The sample was run on an Illumina HiSeq 1500. The public sequencing data were trimmed at Q25 with fastp and processed into clonotypes with MiXCR by TCRdb, which kept only in-frame beta chains. For every CDR3 protein sequence, its rows merge into one entry that carries the most common genes and DNA. The sample yields approximately 910,000 distinct CDR3 sequences; around a third were counted once. Around 15% of the sample lies in the top ten. At the junction V is shortened by 6 bases and J by 2 bases, with 12 bases in between. Including cysteine and phenylalanine, the CDR3 has 14 amino acids. Only the CDR3 region is kept as DNA, spanning 42 bases read in frame from base 1. CDR1 and CDR2 are read off the germline V gene as SGHDN and FVKESK. Comments on this clonotype: Its antigen is unknown. The input lacks base qualities; no much larger clone sits a single base away.

Per the publication, the treatment or condition label means: in vitro stimulation with specific CMV peptide epitopes to enrich CMV-specific T cells. Results the study describes overall, beyond this receptor: In both this cohort and an independent roughly 350-donor cohort, the cumulative frequency of public TCR beta family members distinguished carriers of CMV infection plus the relevant HLA type. The ex vivo response was dominated by HLA-C-restricted CMV-specific TCR beta clonotypes, which also provided the single most frequent clonotype in two of eight donors.

The sequenced sample was cultured CD8+ T cells from PBMCs, obtained from culture after CMV antigen stimulation. The receptor's source is a human donor in good health (CMV status not recorded). Some clones in this sample may be carry-over from other donors' samples. The chain is assembled from TRBV14 and TRBJ2-3; the D gene cannot be resolved reliably. The CDR3 is CASRAEANTDTQYF. The bases are TGTGCCAGCAGGGCCGAGGCGAACACAGATACGCAGTATTTT.